Below are 30 T cell receptor beta chains sequenced from a single sample in a study of blood T cell repertoires in COVID-19. Sequencing was performed with immunoSEQ multiplex PCR; in TCRdb, only in-frame clones are kept and a portion is missing. The data contain approximately 260,000 clones, 80% to 90% of them singletons. The sequenced sample consisted of peripheral blood. These receptors were obtained from a middle-aged woman with acute or convalescent COVID-19.

The rearrangement uses TRBV4-1 and TRBJ2-7; 9 positions match TRBD1. This CDR3 is 15 amino acids long. The V segment lost 2 bases and the J segment 4 bases; nucleotides outside the gene matches: 6. In germline, CDR1 is MGHRA, CDR2 YSYEKL. Written as DNA, the CDR3 is TGCGCCAGCAGCCAACTACCGGGACAGGGTTACGAGCAGTACGTC. Protein: CASSQLPGQGYEQYV.

This clone was seen a single time. The rearrangement uses TRBV30 and TRBJ1-3, with 8 nucleotides matching TRBD1. From germline, CDR1 is GTSNPN and CDR2 SVGIG (reference sequence). The CDR3 consists of 13 residues. Trimming took 7 bases from V and 4 from J; bases not matched to a gene: 6. As DNA, the CDR3 is TGTGCCTCCAGGGGGCTAGGGGGAAACACCATATATTTT. Translating it yields CASRGLGGNTIYF.

This CDR3 is CASSSRDFNTEAFF. CDR3 bases: TGTGCCAGCAGCTCCCGGGACTTTAACACTGAAGCTTTCTTT. This chain links TRBV7-3 with TRBJ1-1; D possibly corresponds to TRBD1 (5 bases). The CDR3 is made up of 14 amino acids. From germline, CDR1 is SGHTA and CDR2 FQGTGA. Trimming shortened V by 4 bases and J by 2 bases, and 11 bases separated the two germline ends.

The chain employs TRBV11-2 and TRBJ2-5; weak D call: TRBD2 (5 bases). The CDR3 runs 15 residues. CDR1 and CDR2 from the germline V gene are SGHAT and FQNNGV. Trimming pared 5 bases from V and 2 bases from J, leaving 15 bases between. The CDR3 bases are TGTGCCAGCAGCGCCTACTCCAGCGGACAAGAGACCCAGTACTTC. Protein product: CASSAYSSGQETQYF.

The rearrangement joins TRBV20-1 to TRBJ2-5, with a weak D call TRBD1 (6 bases). V dropped 3 bases and J dropped 3 bases, with 11 bases sitting between them. Germline V lookup: CDR1 DFQATT, CDR2 SNEGSKA (reference sequence). The CDR3 covers 13 residues. CDR3 sequence reads: CSASLEGEETQYF. The CDR3, as DNA: TGCAGTGCTAGTCTCGAGGGGGAAGAGACCCAGTACTTC.

J is TRBJ2-1 and V is TRBV5-4; weak D call: TRBD1 (7 bases). Germline V CDR1 and CDR2: SGHNT, YYREEE (reference sequence). The ends were cut back, 4 bases at V and 7 bases at J, with 18 bases in the middle. CDR3 length: 15 residues. The DNA for the CDR3 is TGTGCCAGCAGCCCTAGACAGGGCGGAGGGAATGAGCAGTTCTTC. Amino acids: CASSPRQGGGNEQFF.

J is TRBJ1-4 and V is TRBV5-1; D not resolved. V was cut by 1 base and J by 5 bases, with 9 bases left in between. The CDR3 has 14 amino acids. The germline V gene has CDR1 SGHRS and CDR2 YFSETQ. CDR3 protein: CASSLSGSNEKLFF. The CDR3 nucleotides read TGCGCCAGCAGCTTGTCGGGGTCGAATGAAAAACTGTTTTTT.

This clone came up once. The rearrangement uses TRBV6-5 and TRBJ1-1, with unresolved D. V gave up 6 bases and J gave up 4 bases, with 15 bases separating them. The CDR3 sequence is 14 residues long. CDR1 is MNHEY, CDR2 SVGAGI, per germline. This CDR3 reads CASSEGPGSTEAFF. The CDR3 DNA reads as TGTGCCAGCAGCGAGGGTCCCGGAAGCACTGAAGCTTTCTTT.

CDR3 amino acids: CASSLAIGQGSEQYV. The CDR3 DNA reads as TGTGCCAGCAGCTTGGCGATTGGACAGGGGAGCGAGCAGTACGTC. The genes are TRBV5-5 and TRBJ2-7; 9 bases are a match to TRBD1. Germline CDR1 SGHKS, CDR2 YYEKEE (reference sequence). J gave up 6 bases and V 0 bases, and 7 bases lay outside the gene matches. The CDR3 extends over 15 amino acids.

The chain carries TRBV7-8 and TRBJ2-3; D is unclear. Germline CDR1 SGHVS, CDR2 FQNEAQ. With 3 bases removed from V and 0 bases from J, the gap between germline ends came to 7 bases. CDR3 length: 14 residues. As DNA, the CDR3 is TGTGCCAGCAGCTTTCAACAGAGCACAGATACGCAGTATTTT. This codes for CASSFQQSTDTQYF.

J is TRBJ1-1 and V is TRBV19; tentative D call: TRBD1 (6 bases). The CDR3 has 13 amino acids. The ends were cut back, 2 bases at V and 7 bases at J, with 11 bases in the middle. The germline CDR1 and CDR2 sequences are LNHDA and SQIVND (reference sequence). Here the CDR3 DNA reads TGTGCCAGTAGTATACGGGAGGGGGATGAAGCTTTCTTT. It specifies CASSIREGDEAFF.

The J gene is TRBJ1-2, the V gene TRBV29-1; 7 bases fit TRBD1. The CDR3 is 15 amino acids. Per the germline V gene, CDR1 is SQVTM and CDR2 is ANQGSEA. Losses at the gene ends were 3 bases for V and 2 bases for J; bases not matched to a gene: 9. This CDR3 reads CSVERGPGRNYGYTF. The CDR3 DNA reads as TGCAGCGTTGAGAGGGGGCCAGGGAGAAACTATGGCTACACCTTC.

The J gene is TRBJ1-1, the V gene TRBV6-1, with D unresolved. CDR1 MNHNS and CDR2 SASEGT come from the germline V gene. The CDR3 spans 14 residues. V was cut by 2 bases and J by 3 bases, with 10 bases left in between. The CDR3 coding sequence is TGTGCCAGCAGTGAAAGCAACGGGGACACTGAAGCTTTCTTT. This codes for CASSESNGDTEAFF.

This chain connects TRBV29-1 to TRBJ2-4; TRBD2 agrees at 7 bases. Germline V gene lookup returns CDR1 SQVTM and CDR2 ANQGSEA. This CDR3 region has 14 residues. J gave up 5 bases and V 3 bases, and 7 bases lay outside the gene matches. The CDR3 DNA reads as TGCAGCGTTGATGACGGGAGGAACCAAAACATTCAGTACTTC. This encodes CSVDDGRNQNIQYF.

This clone was picked up a small number of times. The chain uses TRBV2 and TRBJ1-2; maybe TRBD1 (6 bases). V shed 3 bases and J shed 3 bases, with 8 bases lying between them. The CDR3 is made up of 13 amino acids. Germline V lookup: CDR1 SNHLY, CDR2 FYNNEI. The CDR3: CASSDRGDYGYTF. DNA for the CDR3: TGTGCCAGCAGTGACAGGGGAGACTATGGCTACACCTTC.

The chain carries TRBV11-3 and TRBJ1-1, with D hard to call. CDR3 size: 14 residues. Germline V CDR1 and CDR2: SGHNT, YENEEA. The ends were cut back, 1 base at V and 5 bases at J, with 11 bases in the middle. CDR3 protein: CASSLGASSTEAFF. The CDR3 DNA is TGTGCCAGCAGCTTAGGGGCGAGCAGTACTGAAGCTTTCTTT. Full variable domain (missing parts from reference TRBV11-3 and TRBJ1-1): EAGVVQSPRYKIIEKKQPVAFWCNPISGHNTLYWYLQNLGQGPELLIRYENEEAVDDSQLPKDRFSAERLKGVDSTLKIQPAELGDSAVYLCASSLGASSTEAFFGQGTRLTVV.

The chain joins TRBV4-1 to TRBJ2-1; 8 bases match TRBD1. Germline V gives CDR1 MGHRA, CDR2 YSYEKL. Trimming at V came to 4 bases and at J to 1 base, leaving 12 bases not matched to a gene. This CDR3 contains 18 residues. CDR3 in amino acids: CASSPGRPGTGSYNEQFF. Written as DNA, the CDR3 is TGCGCCAGCAGCCCAGGTCGGCCCGGGACAGGATCCTACAATGAGCAGTTCTTC.

This chain uses TRBV13 with TRBJ2-3; 9 positions agree with TRBD2. Germline lookup yields CDR1 PRHDT and CDR2 FYEKMQ (reference sequence). J lost 2 bases, V lost 11 bases, and 5 bases had no gene match. CDR3 length: 13 amino acids. The CDR3 here is CAGGTSNTDTQYF. The CDR3 DNA sequence: TGTGCCGGGGGGACTAGCAACACAGATACGCAGTATTTT.

The chain links TRBV12-5 to TRBJ1-1; 7 bases are shared with TRBD1. Germline-derived CDR1 and CDR2 are LGHNT and FRNRAP. V shed 2 bases and J 4 bases; nucleotides not matched to a gene: 10. The CDR3 loop spans 16 amino acids. CDR3 sequence (DNA): TGTGCTAGTGGTTTGATGCGACAGGGAGGAGGCACTGAAGCTTTCTTT. Protein: CASGLMRQGGGTEAFF.

The chain uses TRBV20-1 and TRBJ1-1; possibly TRBD1 for D (6 bases). The germline CDR1 and CDR2 sequences are DFQATT and SNEGSKA (reference sequence). The CDR3 length is 11 residues. CDR3 sequence: CSGTLNTEAFF. For the CDR3, the DNA is TGCAGCGGGACACTGAACACTGAAGCTTTCTTT.

The V gene is TRBV11-2, the J gene TRBJ1-5; possibly TRBD1 for D (5 bases). Deletions cut 5 bases from V and 7 bases from J, with 15 bases between. The CDR3 runs to 14 residues. CDR1 and CDR2 from the germline V gene are SGHAT and FQNNGV. The CDR3 coding sequence is TGTGCCAGCAGCGTCCACTTAGGACACCAGCCCCAGCATTTT. Its protein is CASSVHLGHQPQHF.

This sequence joins TRBV24-1 and TRBJ1-2; 7 bases are a match to TRBD1. V shed 9 bases and J 5 bases; nucleotides not matched to a gene: 5. Germline lookup yields CDR1 KGHDR and CDR2 SFDVKD. The length of the CDR3 is 12 residues. The DNA of the CDR3 is TGTGCCACCGGCGGGACAGAGTATGGCTACACCTTC. Translation: CATGGTEYGYTF.

The chain links TRBV5-3 to TRBJ2-1, with 9 nucleotides matching TRBD2. TRBV5-3 is filed as an ORF, its function uncertain. Unmatched junction bases numbered 5, after V lost 0 bases and J lost 4 bases. CDR3 size: 16 residues. The CDR3 region is CARSLECGGAYNEQFF. DNA for the CDR3: TGTGCCAGAAGCTTGGAGTGCGGGGGGGCTTACAATGAGCAGTTCTTC.

The V and J genes are TRBV21-1 and TRBJ1-6. TRBV21-1 is a recognized pseudogene. This CDR3 region has 14 residues. The CDR3 loop is CASSAGPVYSPLHF. The CDR3 region has the DNA TGTGCCAGCAGCGCCGGTCCGGTTTATTCACCCCTCCACTTT.

This clone was seen a single time. The chain carries TRBV5-4 and TRBJ2-4, with 7 nucleotides matching TRBD1. This CDR3 is built from 16 residues. Per germline, CDR1 SGHNT and CDR2 YYREEE (reference sequence). V lost 4 bases, J lost 0 bases, and 7 bases stayed unmatched. The CDR3 bases are TGTGCCAGCAGCCGCACAGGGGCGGGAGCCAAAAACATTCAGTACTTC. It translates to CASSRTGAGAKNIQYF.

V usage is TRBV29-1 and J usage is TRBJ1-1; D is perhaps TRBD1 (6 bases). V lost 8 bases and J lost 4, with 17 bases in between. The CDR3 sequence is 13 residues long. CDR1 is SQVTM, CDR2 ANQGSEA, per germline. The DNA for the CDR3 is TGCAGCTTCCGAGGACAGTCGTTCACTGAAGCTTTCTTT. It encodes CSFRGQSFTEAFF.

V usage is TRBV4-1 and J usage is TRBJ2-1; 8 nucleotides align to TRBD1. Germline V gives CDR1 MGHRA, CDR2 YSYEKL. This CDR3 is 14 amino acids long. V lost 1 base, J lost 6 bases, and 2 bases stayed unmatched. DNA of the CDR3: TGCGCCAGCAGCCAAGTGGGACAGGTCAATGAGCAGTTCTTC. Its translation is CASSQVGQVNEQFF.

V and J are TRBV11-2 and TRBJ2-4; D may be TRBD2 (6 bases). CDR1 is SGHAT, CDR2 FQNNGV, per germline. The CDR3 is 15 residues long. Trimming shortened V by 0 bases and J by 6 bases, and 12 bases separated the two germline ends. The CDR3 reads CASSLEEGPRNIQYF. The CDR3 DNA is TGTGCCAGCAGCTTAGAGGAGGGTCCCCGAAACATTCAGTACTTC.

The chain joins TRBV27 to TRBJ2-1; 7 nucleotides match TRBD1. The V and J ends lost 1 base and 9 bases, in that order; junction bases with no gene match: 3. This CDR3 spans 13 amino acids. Germline lookup yields CDR1 MNHEY and CDR2 SMNVEV (reference sequence). The CDR3 nucleotides are TGTGCCAGCAGTTTATGGAACAGGGGTGAGCAGTTCTTC. This codes for CASSLWNRGEQFF.

The chain uses TRBV19 and TRBJ2-3, with D perhaps matching TRBD2 (7 bases). V was shortened by 3 bases and J by 5 bases, with 21 bases between the two germline ends. The CDR3 runs to 17 residues. Germline CDR1 is LNHDA and CDR2 is SQIVND (reference sequence). The CDR3: CASSMGARGGLKDTQYF. The CDR3 nucleotides are TGTGCCAGTAGTATGGGGGCCCGGGGAGGGCTGAAAGATACGCAGTATTTT.